This T cell receptor beta chain was captured by sequencing in a study of naive and memory T cell subsets. Notes on the study in general: Activation and differentiation may alter RNA-based TCR counts. Over 95% of naive TCR sequences appeared only once after error correction, unlike memory subsets. Naive repertoires, especially CD8, held a few larger clonotypes, possibly memory cells re-expressing CD45RA.

Two oligonucleotides, mixed equimolar, formed the beta constant-region primer covering TRBC1 and TRBC2. Nested alpha and beta constant-region primers with the SP2 primer drove four PCR rounds on ligated cDNA. An oligonucleotide with the SP2 primer and a 12-nucleotide UMI was ligated to the cDNA 3' end. Using its own MiXCR run on the UMI-ligation and nested PCR reads, TCRdb lists one record per CDR3 protein. The sample lists tens of thousands of distinct CDR3 sequences, about 9.9% occurring once. A few counts support this clonotype. Its antigen is as yet unknown. V dropped 1 base and J dropped 3; count of bases not matched to a gene: 3. Germline V gives CDR1 MNHNS, CDR2 SASEGT. The CDR3 covers 14 residues.

The V gene is TRBV6-1, the J gene TRBJ2-7; the match to TRBD1 covers 7 bases. This receptor was obtained from a human donor in good health. Source material: naive CD8+ T cells from blood. The CDR3 here is CASSEEAGGYEQYF. The DNA for the CDR3 is TGTGCCAGCAGTGAAGAGGCAGGGGGCTACGAGCAGTACTTC.